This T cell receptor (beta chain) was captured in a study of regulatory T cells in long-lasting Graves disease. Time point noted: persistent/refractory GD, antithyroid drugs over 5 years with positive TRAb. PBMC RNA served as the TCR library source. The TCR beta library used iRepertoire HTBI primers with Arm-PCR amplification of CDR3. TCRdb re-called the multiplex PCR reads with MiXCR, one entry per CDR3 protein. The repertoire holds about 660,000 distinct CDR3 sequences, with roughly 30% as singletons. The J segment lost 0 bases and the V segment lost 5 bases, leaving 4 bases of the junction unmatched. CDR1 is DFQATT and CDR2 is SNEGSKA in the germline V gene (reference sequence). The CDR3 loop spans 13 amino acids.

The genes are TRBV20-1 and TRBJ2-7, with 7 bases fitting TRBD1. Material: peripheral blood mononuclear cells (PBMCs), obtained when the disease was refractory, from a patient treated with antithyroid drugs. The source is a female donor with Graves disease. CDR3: CSAPTGRSYEQYF. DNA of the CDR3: TGCAGTGCTCCGACAGGGCGCTCCTACGAGCAGTACTTC.